These T cell receptor beta chains were read from a single sample in a study of blood T cell repertoires in COVID-19. TCRdb keeps only in-frame clones here, not all; method: immunoSEQ multiplex PCR. The sample has around 340,000 clones, around 88% seen once. The sequenced sample was peripheral blood. These receptors came from a man in his thirties or forties with active or convalescent COVID-19. CDR3s include the opening cysteine and the closing phenylalanine or tryptophan. D genes are given only for firm matches. Clone sizes are given selectively: once, few, many, or a class where the clone is expanded.

clone_size j_call d_call v_call cdr3_nt cdr3_aa
. TRBJ2-7 . TRBV18 TGTGCCAGCTCACCACCGTCAGGGGCCTACGAGCAGTACTTC CASSPPSGAYEQYF
. TRBJ2-5 . TRBV7-2 TGTGCCAGCAGCCCCAGCCCTGGGGGCGGAGGTGAGACCCAGTACTTC CASSPSPGGGGETQYF
few TRBJ2-1 TRBD2 TRBV28 TGTGCCAGCCCGGGGGGGGAGGGGCACTACAATGAGCAGTTCTTC CASPGGEGHYNEQFF
. TRBJ2-1 TRBD2 TRBV7-3 TGTGCCAGCAGCATCTCACCTTCTAGCGGGAGGGCCAATGAGCAGTTCTTC CASSISPSSGRANEQFF
. TRBJ1-1 . TRBV9 TGTGCCAGCAGCATCCGGGACACACATCAAGCTTTCTTT CASSIRDTHQAFF
. TRBJ2-3 TRBD2 TRBV28 TGTGCCAGCAGTTTCCGGGGGGGGGAGTTGAGCACAGATACGCAGTATTTT CASSFRGGELSTDTQYF
. TRBJ2-1 . TRBV10-3 TGTGCCATCAGGGACAGCTCCTACAATGAGCAGTTCTTC CAIRDSSYNEQFF
. TRBJ1-3 TRBD1 TRBV7-2 TGTGCCAGCAGCTTACACAGGGGATCCTCTGGAAACACCATATATTTT CASSLHRGSSGNTIYF
once TRBJ2-7 TRBD1 TRBV6-5 TGTGCCAGCAGCCCCGACAGGGTAGAAAACGAGCAGTACTTC CASSPDRVENEQYF
few TRBJ1-1 TRBD1 TRBV19 TGTGCCAGTAGGGAATTGGGACAGGTGAACACTGAAGCTTTCTTT CASRELGQVNTEAFF
. TRBJ2-3 TRBD2 TRBV29-1 TGCAGCGTCCCTCAGGGTAGCGGGGGGACAGATACGCAGTATTTT CSVPQGSGGTDTQYF
. TRBJ1-4 TRBD1 TRBV27 TGTGCCAGCAGTGGGAGACAGGGGGGTGAAAAACTGTTTTTT CASSGRQGGEKLFF